This T cell receptor (beta chain) is from a study of a mutant IDH1 vaccine in newly diagnosed glioma. In this sample, this clone turned up once. Its antigen is as yet unknown. Produced via immunoSEQ multiplex PCR; TCRdb's table is partial and in-frame only. The sample holds about 46,000 clones; more than 60% are singletons and the top ten take 1.5% to 2%. General study findings and limits: Changes in top peripheral clonotypes did not appear linked to pseudoprogression. Approximately 93% of patients showed vaccine-induced immune responses across multiple MHC alleles.

The CDR3 is 17 amino acids. Looked up from germline, CDR1 is SEHNR and CDR2 is FQNEAQ (reference sequence). Trimming stripped 1 base from V and 4 bases from J, with 14 bases between. Time point described: baseline, week 1 (first vaccination visit). Treatment: pre-vaccination baseline after standard-of-care therapy. The sample was PBMCs, taken from a glioma patient treated with radiotherapy, temozolomide or both. The sequence derives from a woman between 35 and 50 years old with glioma. This chain uses TRBV7-9 with TRBJ1-6; a possible D gene is TRBD1 (5 bases). Written as DNA, the CDR3 is TGTGCCAGCAGCTTAGTTTTGCCAGGGCAATATAATTCACCCCTCCACTTT. Residues: CASSLVLPGQYNSPLHF.